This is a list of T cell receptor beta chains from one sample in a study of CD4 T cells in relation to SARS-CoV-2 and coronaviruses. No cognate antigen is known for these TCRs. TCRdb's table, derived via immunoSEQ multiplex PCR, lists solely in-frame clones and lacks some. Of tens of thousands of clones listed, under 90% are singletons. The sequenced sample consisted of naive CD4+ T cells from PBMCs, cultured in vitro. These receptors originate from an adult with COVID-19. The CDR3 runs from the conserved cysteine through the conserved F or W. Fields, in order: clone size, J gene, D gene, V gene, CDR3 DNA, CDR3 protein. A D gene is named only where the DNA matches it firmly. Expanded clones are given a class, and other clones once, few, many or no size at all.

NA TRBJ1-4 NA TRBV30 TGTGCCTGGAGTAGTGAAAGTAATGAAAAACTGTTTTTT CAWSSESNEKLFF
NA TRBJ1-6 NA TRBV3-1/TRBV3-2 TGTGCCAGCAGCCATCGACAGGTTAATTCACCCCTCCACTTT CASSHRQVNSPLHF
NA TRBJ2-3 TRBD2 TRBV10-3 TGTGCCATCAGAGGGACTAGTGATGATACGCAGTATTTT CAIRGTSDDTQYF
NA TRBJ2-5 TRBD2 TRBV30 TGTGCCTGGGGAGCGGGGGGGGGATCGGAGACCCAGTACTTC CAWGAGGGSETQYF
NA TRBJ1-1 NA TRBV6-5 TGTGCCAGCAGTTACAAGGGAATGGGCACTGAAGCTTTCTTT CASSYKGMGTEAFF
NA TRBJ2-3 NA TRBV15 TGTGCCACCAGCAGAGACCAAGGGCCCATAAGCACAGATACGCAGTATTTT CATSRDQGPISTDTQYF
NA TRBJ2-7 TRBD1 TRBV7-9 TGTGCCAGCAGCAGACCGGGACAGGGAGACGAGCAGTACTTC CASSRPGQGDEQYF
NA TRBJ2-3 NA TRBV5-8 TGTGCCAGCAGCGGGGGATTGACCCGGGATACGCAGTATTTT CASSGGLTRDTQYF
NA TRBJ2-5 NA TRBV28 TGTGCCAGCAGTTTCTCACAGCCACAAGAGACCCAGTACTTC CASSFSQPQETQYF
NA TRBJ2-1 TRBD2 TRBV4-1 TGCGCCAGCAGCCAAGAACGGGCGAGCGGGAGCTCCTACAATGAGCAGTTCTTC CASSQERASGSSYNEQFF
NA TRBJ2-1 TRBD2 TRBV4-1 TGCGCCAGCAGCCACTGGTCGTCAGGACTAGCGGGAGTAGATGAGCAGTTCTTC CASSHWSSGLAGVDEQFF
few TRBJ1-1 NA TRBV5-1 TGCGCCAGCAGAACGGCGCAGGACCGTGAAGCTTTCTTT CASRTAQDREAFF
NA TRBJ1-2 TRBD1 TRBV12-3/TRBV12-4 TGTGCCAGCGACCGGACAGGGGCTTGGGGCTACACCTTC CASDRTGAWGYTF
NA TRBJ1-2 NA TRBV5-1 TGCGCCAGCAGCTGGTGGGGACATGGCTACACCTTC CASSWWGHGYTF
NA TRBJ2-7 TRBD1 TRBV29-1 TGCAGCGTTGGAAGCAGGGGGTACGAGCAGTACTTC CSVGSRGYEQYF
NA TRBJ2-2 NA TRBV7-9 TGTGCCAGCAGCTTAGGTCCACAGGGTCGCACCGGGGAGCTGTTTTTT CASSLGPQGRTGELFF
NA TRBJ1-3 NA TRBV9 TGTGCCAGCAGCGTAGATAGCAGCGGAAACACCATATATTTT CASSVDSSGNTIYF
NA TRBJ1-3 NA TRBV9 TGTGCCAGCAGCGGACAGCGGGGCTCTGGAAACACCATATATTTT CASSGQRGSGNTIYF
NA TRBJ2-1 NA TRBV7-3 TGTGCCAGCAGCGCCGCCCTAGGAGACAATGAGCAGTTCTTC CASSAALGDNEQFF
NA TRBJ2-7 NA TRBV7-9 TGTGCCAGCAGCACCGTGGGGGGCGGACACGAGCAGTACTTC CASSTVGGGHEQYF
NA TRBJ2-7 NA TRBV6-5 TGTGCCAGCTTCCATCGTTTCGGCGGGTCTTACGAGCAGTACTTC CASFHRFGGSYEQYF
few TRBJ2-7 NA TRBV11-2 TGTGCCAGCAGCTCCTTCTCCTACGAGCAGTACTTC CASSSFSYEQYF
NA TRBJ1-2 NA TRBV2 TGTGCCAGCAGTTCGGGTCCCGGGGATCACTATGGCTACACCTTC CASSSGPGDHYGYTF
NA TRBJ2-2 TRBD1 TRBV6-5 TGTGCCAGCAGTTACTCCAGGGGGCGTCGAGGGGAGCTGTTTTTT CASSYSRGRRGELFF
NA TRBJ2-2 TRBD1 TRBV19 TGTGCCAGTAGTTGGACAGGGGGAGGGGAGCTGTTTTTT CASSWTGGGELFF
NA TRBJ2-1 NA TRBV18 TGTGCCAGCTCACACGACGACAATGAGCAGTTCTTC CASSHDDNEQFF
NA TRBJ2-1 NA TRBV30 TGTGCCTGGAGCGACCCCCTAGCGCCGCCCTCCTACAATGAGCAGTTCTTC CAWSDPLAPPSYNEQFF
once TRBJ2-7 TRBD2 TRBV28 TGTGCCAGCAGTCTCCCGGGGGGGGGCAGGGGGCAGTACTTC CASSLPGGGRGQYF
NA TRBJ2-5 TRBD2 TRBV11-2 TGTGCCAGCAGCTTAGAGTCCGGGGGGAGACAGACCCAGTACTTC CASSLESGGRQTQYF
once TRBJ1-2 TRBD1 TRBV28 TGTGCCAGCAGTCTCACGGACAGGGACAACTATGGCTACACCTTC CASSLTDRDNYGYTF
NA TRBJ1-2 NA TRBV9 TGTGCCAGCAGCCCATCACAGGACGGGATCTATGGCTACACCTTC CASSPSQDGIYGYTF
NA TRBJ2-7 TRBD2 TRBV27 TGTGCCAGCAGTGTGACCGGGACTACATTGGGCGAGCAGTACTTC CASSVTGTTLGEQYF
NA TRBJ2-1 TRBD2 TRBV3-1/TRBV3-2 TGTGCCAGCAGCCAAGGTGCGGGAGGGCCAAATGAGCAGTTCTTC CASSQGAGGPNEQFF
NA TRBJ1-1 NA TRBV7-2 TGTGCCAGCAGCCTTTCACAGGGAAATCTGAACACTGAAGCTTTCTTT CASSLSQGNLNTEAFF
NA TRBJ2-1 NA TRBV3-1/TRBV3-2 TGTGCCAGCAGCCGTCTAACCGGACATGGCGCCACAGAGCAGTTCTTC CASSRLTGHGATEQFF
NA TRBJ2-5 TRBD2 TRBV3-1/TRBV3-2 TGTGCCAGCAGCCAAAAATCCGGGACTAGCGGAACTCACCGGAGGGGGGAGACCCAGTACTTC CASSQKSGTSGTHRRGETQYF
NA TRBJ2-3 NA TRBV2 TGTGCCAGCAGTCCGAACACAGATACGCAGTATTTT CASSPNTDTQYF
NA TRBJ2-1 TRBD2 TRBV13 TGTGCCAGCAGCTTGCGGACTAGCTTTTACAATGAGCAGTTCTTC CASSLRTSFYNEQFF
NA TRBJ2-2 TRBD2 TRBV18 TGTGCCAGCTCACCACAAGGCCGGGGGGTTTCCGGGGAGCTGTTTTTT CASSPQGRGVSGELFF
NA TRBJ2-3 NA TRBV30 TGTGCCTGGAGTGTACTCGGGGCGAGAGATACGCAGTATTTT CAWSVLGARDTQYF
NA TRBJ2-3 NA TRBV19 TGTGCCAGTAGTATAGAAAGGGGATACGGCACAGATACGCAGTATTTT CASSIERGYGTDTQYF
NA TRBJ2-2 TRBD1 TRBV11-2 TGTGCCAGCAGCCACCGGGACAGATACACCGGGGAGCTGTTTTTT CASSHRDRYTGELFF
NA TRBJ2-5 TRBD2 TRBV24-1 TGTGCCACCAGTGATTTGATCGCGGGGGTCGAGACCCAGTACTTC CATSDLIAGVETQYF
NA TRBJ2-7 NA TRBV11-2 TGTGCCAGCAGCTATAAGACAGAGCCCAACTCACTCTACTACGAGCAGTACTTC CASSYKTEPNSLYYEQYF
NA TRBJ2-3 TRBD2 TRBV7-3 TGTGCCAGCAGTTTTAGCGGGGGCTCTAGCACAGATACGCAGTATTTT CASSFSGGSSTDTQYF
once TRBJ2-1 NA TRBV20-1 TGCAGTGCTAGTCAGGGCAGGGAGCAGTTCTTC CSASQGREQFF